This TCR beta chain was captured in a study of OX40 agonist ivuxolimab in advanced cancers. Germline CDR1 and CDR2: SGHRS and YFSETQ. This CDR3 comprises 18 residues. The germline V and J ends were trimmed by 2 bases and 0 bases, with 18 bases remaining between them. Assay: immunoSEQ multiplex PCR; the TCRdb copy retains only in-frame clones and omits some. The sample contains 30,000 to 40,000 clones, around 89% of which appear only once. This clonotype was sampled from an adult with an advanced solid tumor such as melanoma, head and neck, liver or kidney cancer. The material sequenced was CD4+ or CD8+ T cells sorted from blood, taken in a trial of the OX40 agonist ivuxolimab. V and J are TRBV5-1 and TRBJ2-4; D might be TRBD2 (5 bases). The CDR3 DNA reads TGCGCCAGCAGCTTTGTCTTGGACCCGAGGGTAGCCAAAAACATTCAGTACTTC. Its translation is CASSFVLDPRVAKNIQYF.